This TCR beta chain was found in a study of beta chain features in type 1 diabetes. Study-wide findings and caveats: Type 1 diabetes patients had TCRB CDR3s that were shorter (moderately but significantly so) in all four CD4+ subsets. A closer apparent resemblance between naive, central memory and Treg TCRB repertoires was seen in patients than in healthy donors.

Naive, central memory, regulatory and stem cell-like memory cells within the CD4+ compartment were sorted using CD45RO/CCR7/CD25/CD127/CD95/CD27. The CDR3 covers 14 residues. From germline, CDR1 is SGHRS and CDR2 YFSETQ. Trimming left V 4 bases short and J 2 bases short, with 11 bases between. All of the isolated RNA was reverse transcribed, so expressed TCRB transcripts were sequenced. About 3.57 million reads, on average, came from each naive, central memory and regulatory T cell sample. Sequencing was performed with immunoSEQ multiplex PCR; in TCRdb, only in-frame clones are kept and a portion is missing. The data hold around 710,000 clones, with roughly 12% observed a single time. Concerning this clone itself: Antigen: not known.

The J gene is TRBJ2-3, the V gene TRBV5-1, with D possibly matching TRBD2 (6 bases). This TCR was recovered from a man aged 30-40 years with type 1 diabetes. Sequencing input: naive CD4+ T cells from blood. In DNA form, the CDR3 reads TGCGCCAGCAGCAACGGGGGTATCACAGATACGCAGTATTTT. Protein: CASSNGGITDTQYF.